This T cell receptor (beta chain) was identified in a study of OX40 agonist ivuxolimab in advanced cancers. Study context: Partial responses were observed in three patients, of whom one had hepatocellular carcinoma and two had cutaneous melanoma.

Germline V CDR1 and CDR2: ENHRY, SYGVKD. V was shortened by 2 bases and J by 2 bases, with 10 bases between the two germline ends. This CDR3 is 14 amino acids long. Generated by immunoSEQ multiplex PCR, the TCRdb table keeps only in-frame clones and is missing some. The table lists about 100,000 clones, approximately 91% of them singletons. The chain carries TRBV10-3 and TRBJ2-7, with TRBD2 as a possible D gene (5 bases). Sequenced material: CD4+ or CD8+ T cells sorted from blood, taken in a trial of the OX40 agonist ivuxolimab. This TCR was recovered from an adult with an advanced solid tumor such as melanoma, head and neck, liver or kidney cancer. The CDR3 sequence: CAISEHPGAYEQYF. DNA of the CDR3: TGTGCCATCAGTGAGCATCCCGGGGCCTACGAGCAGTACTTC.